This entry is about one T cell receptor (beta chain). These data belong to a study of blood T cell repertoires in COVID-19. Across the whole study: COVID-19 samples from acute and convalescent phases originated in the United States, Italy and Spain. Nucleic acid was either cDNA or gDNA, and it came from T cells, B-cell-depleted T cells, or PBMCs.

Source study methods: Reference gene primer amplification gave estimated nucleated cell counts. Only in-frame clones appear in the TCRdb table, and some are missing; sequencing was by immunoSEQ multiplex PCR. Clone size and the V and J calls come from that table; the DNA yielded D and trimming. The repertoire holds some 390,000 clones, around 87% seen once, with 3% in the top ten. The sequence was collected from a human donor in a cohort sampled during active COVID-19. Source material: peripheral blood.

CDR3 nucleotide sequence: TGTGCCAGCAGCTTAGTAGCGGACGAGCAGTACTTC. The encoded protein is CASSLVADEQYF. The rearrangement uses TRBV7-2 and TRBJ2-7; D is perhaps TRBD2 (6 bases). This CDR3 contains 12 residues. Germline V gene data show CDR1 as SGHTA and CDR2 as FQGNSA. V lost 1 base and J 5 bases, leaving 6 bases between the germline ends.